These T cell receptor beta chains were read from a single sample in a study of T cells in Graves' hyperthyroidism and ophthalmopathy. TCRdb processed the multiplex PCR reads anew with MiXCR; each CDR3 protein has one entry. The data contain about 560,000 distinct CDR3 sequences, 16% of them seen just once; the ten biggest clones take up approximately 18%. The source material was blood. The receptors shown here come from a woman under 30 with Graves' hyperthyroidism. The CDR3 runs from the conserved cysteine through the conserved F or W. The order of the fields is V gene, J gene, D gene, clone size, CDR3 DNA, CDR3 protein. A D gene is named only where the DNA matches it firmly. The size entry is marked missing in some rows and otherwise reads once, few, many or a size class.

TRBV7-2	TRBJ2-5	TRBD2	NA	TGTGCCAGCAGCTTCTCCTTATTAGCGGGAGGTCGAGAGACCCAGTACTTC	CASSFSLLAGGRETQYF
TRBV27	TRBJ2-7	TRBD1	many	TGTGCCAGCAGTAAGCCCGGGACAGGGGCCTACGAGCAGTACTTC	CASSKPGTGAYEQYF
TRBV28	TRBJ1-1	NA	many	TGTGCCAGCAATAATAACGGAAACACTGAAGCTTTCTTT	CASNNNGNTEAFF
TRBV2	TRBJ2-7	NA	many	TGTGCCAGCAGTGAGCAGGGATTCAACGAGCAGTACTTC	CASSEQGFNEQYF
TRBV3-1	TRBJ1-1	NA	many	TGTGCCAGCAGCCAAGTGAGGGTGACTGAAGCTTTCTTT	CASSQVRVTEAFF
TRBV5-1	TRBJ2-2	TRBD2	NA	TGCGCCAGCAGCTCGGGACTAGCGGGAGTCAGGGCCGGGGAGCTGTTTTTT	CASSSGLAGVRAGELFF
TRBV3-1	TRBJ2-7	NA	many	TGTGCCAGCAGCCAAGACGGATTGGTTGCGGATGGCGAGCAGTACTTC	CASSQDGLVADGEQYF
TRBV19	TRBJ2-3	TRBD2	NA	TGTGCCAGTAGAGAGGAGCGGGAGGGTGCAGATACGCAGTATTTT	CASREEREGADTQYF
TRBV20-1	TRBJ1-3	NA	few	TGCAGTGCTAGAGACCACCGACGCCATTCCACCATATATTTT	CSARDHRRHSTIYF
TRBV12-3/TRBV12-4	TRBJ2-2	TRBD1	NA	TGTGCCAGCAGTTTAGCAGGGGGCAGGGGGCACACCGGGGAGCTGTTTTTT	CASSLAGGRGHTGELFF
TRBV5-5	TRBJ2-7	TRBD1	few	TGTGCCAGCAGCCTAGGACAGGAGATTTACGAGCAGTACTTC	CASSLGQEIYEQYF
TRBV28	TRBJ2-7	NA	many	TGTGCCAGTGGCGAGAGGGACGAGCAGTACTTC	CASGERDEQYF
TRBV11-2	TRBJ2-7	NA	many	TGTGCCAGCAGCTTAGGTAACGGTGGTGGGACCTACGAGCAGTACTTC	CASSLGNGGGTYEQYF
TRBV12-3/TRBV12-4	TRBJ1-5	TRBD1	many	TGTGCCAGCAGTCCTGGACAGGGGGCGGATCAGCCCCAGCATTTT	CASSPGQGADQPQHF
TRBV6-1	TRBJ2-7	NA	once	TGTGCCAGCAGTGAAGGGGGGGTAGTCTCCGAGCAGTACTTC	CASSEGGVVSEQYF
TRBV20-1	TRBJ2-5	NA	once	TGCAGTGCTAGTTTCCGGGGGTTAGAGACCCCGTACTTC	CSASFRGLETPYF
TRBV6-5	TRBJ2-2	NA	many	TGTGCCAGCAGTTACGGAGAGGGATCACGGGACGGGGAGCTGTTTTTT	CASSYGEGSRDGELFF
TRBV20-1	TRBJ2-7	TRBD2	NA	TGCAGTGCTAGAGATTATAGCGGGAAGAAGGTAGTCTCCTACGAGCAGTGCTTC	CSARDYSGKKVVSYEQCF